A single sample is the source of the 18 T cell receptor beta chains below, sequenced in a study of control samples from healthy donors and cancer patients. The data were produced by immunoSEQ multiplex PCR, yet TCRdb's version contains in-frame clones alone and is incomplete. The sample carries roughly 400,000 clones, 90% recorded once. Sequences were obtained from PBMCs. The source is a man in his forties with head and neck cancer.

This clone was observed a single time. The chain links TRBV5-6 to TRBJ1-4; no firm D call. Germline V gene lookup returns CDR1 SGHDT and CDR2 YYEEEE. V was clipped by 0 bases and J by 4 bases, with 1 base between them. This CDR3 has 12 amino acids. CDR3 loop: CASSLDNEKLFF. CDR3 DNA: TGTGCCAGCAGCTTGGATAATGAAAAACTGTTTTTT.

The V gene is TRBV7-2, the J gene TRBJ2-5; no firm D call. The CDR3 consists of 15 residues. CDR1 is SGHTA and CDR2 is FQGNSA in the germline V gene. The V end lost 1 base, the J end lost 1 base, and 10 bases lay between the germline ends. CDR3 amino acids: CASSLGVQAQETQYF. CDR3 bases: TGTGCCAGCAGCTTAGGGGTCCAGGCCCAAGAGACCCAGTACTTC.

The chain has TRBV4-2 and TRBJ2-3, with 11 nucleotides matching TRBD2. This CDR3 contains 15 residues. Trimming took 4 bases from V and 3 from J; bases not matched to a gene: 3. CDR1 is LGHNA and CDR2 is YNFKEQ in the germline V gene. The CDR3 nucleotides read TGTGCCAGCAGCCCCCGACTAGCGGGAACAGATACGCAGTATTTT. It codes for CASSPRLAGTDTQYF.

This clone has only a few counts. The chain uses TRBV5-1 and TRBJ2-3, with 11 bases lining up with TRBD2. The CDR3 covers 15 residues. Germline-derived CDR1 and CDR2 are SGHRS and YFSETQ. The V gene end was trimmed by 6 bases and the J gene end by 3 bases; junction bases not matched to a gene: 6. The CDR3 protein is CASNPLAGGTDTQYF. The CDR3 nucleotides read TGCGCCAGCAACCCTCTAGCGGGAGGAACAGATACGCAGTATTTT.

The DNA for the CDR3 is TGTGCCAGCAAGACGGGCGGGGGGACTGAAGCTTTCTTT. It is translated as CASKTGGGTEAFF. This rearrangement joins TRBV27 to TRBJ1-1; D perhaps matches TRBD1 (5 bases). CDR3 length: 13 residues. Trimming shortened V by 7 bases and J by 5 bases, and 14 bases separated the two germline ends. Germline CDR1 reads MNHEY; CDR2 reads SMNVEV (reference sequence).

The CDR3 sequence: CAIGPRTGDSNEQFF. DNA for the CDR3: TGTGCCATCGGGCCGAGGACAGGGGATTCCAATGAGCAGTTCTTC. The J gene is TRBJ2-1, the V gene TRBV10-3, with TRBD1 matching over 9 bases. Germline CDR1 ENHRY, CDR2 SYGVKD. This CDR3 spans 15 amino acids. V shed 8 bases and J 6 bases; nucleotides not matched to a gene: 11.

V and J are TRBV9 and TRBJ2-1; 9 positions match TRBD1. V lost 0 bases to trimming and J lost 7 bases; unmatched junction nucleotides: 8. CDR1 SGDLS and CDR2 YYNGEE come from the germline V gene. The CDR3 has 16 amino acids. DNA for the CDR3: TGTGCCAGCAGCGTAGCTGGGGGACAGGGCTTTAATGAGCAGTTCTTC. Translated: CASSVAGGQGFNEQFF.

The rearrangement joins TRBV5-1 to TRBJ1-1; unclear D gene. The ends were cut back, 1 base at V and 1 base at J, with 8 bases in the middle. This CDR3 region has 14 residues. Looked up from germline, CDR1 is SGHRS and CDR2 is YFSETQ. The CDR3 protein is CASSLSGRNTEAFF. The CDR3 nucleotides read TGCGCCAGCAGCTTGTCAGGCAGGAACACTGAAGCTTTCTTT.

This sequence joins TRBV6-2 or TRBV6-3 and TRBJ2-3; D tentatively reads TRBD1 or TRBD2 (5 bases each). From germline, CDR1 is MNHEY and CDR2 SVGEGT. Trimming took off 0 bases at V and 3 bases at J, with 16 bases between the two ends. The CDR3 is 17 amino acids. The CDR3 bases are TGTGCCAGCAGTTACTCGCCGTCGAGGGGTCGAACAGATACGCAGTATTTT. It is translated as CASSYSPSRGRTDTQYF.

CDR3 protein: CASSPRTDIRSQETQYF. For the CDR3, the DNA is TGTGCCAGCAGCCCGAGGACGGACATCCGAAGCCAAGAGACCCAGTACTTC. The V call is TRBV7-8, the J call TRBJ2-5; D is perhaps TRBD1 (5 bases). The germline CDR1 and CDR2 sequences are SGHVS and FQNEAQ. Trimming removed 5 bases at V and 1 base at J, with 20 bases between. This CDR3 comprises 17 residues.

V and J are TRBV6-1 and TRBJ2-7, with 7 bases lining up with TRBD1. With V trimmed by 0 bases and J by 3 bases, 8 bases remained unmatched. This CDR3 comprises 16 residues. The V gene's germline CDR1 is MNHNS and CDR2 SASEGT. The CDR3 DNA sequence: TGTGCCAGCAGTGAAGCCACAGGGGTCCCAAACTACGAGCAGTACTTC. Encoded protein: CASSEATGVPNYEQYF.

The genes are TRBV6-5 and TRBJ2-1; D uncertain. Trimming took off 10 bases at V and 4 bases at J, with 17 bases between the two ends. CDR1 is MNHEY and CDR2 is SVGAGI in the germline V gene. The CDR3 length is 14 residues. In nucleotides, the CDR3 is TGTGCCACCGATCAGGCTAGAACTTACAATGAGCAGTTCTTC. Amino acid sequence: CATDQARTYNEQFF.

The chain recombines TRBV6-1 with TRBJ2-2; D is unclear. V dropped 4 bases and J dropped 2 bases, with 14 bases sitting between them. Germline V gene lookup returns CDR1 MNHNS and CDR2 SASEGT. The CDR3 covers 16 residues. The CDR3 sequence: CASSGREVLNTGELFF. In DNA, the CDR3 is TGTGCCAGCAGTGGGAGAGAGGTTCTAAACACCGGGGAGCTGTTTTTT.

CDR3 nucleotide sequence: TGTGCCAGTAGTCTGACAGGGTTGTACACCGGGGAGCTGTTTTTT. Translation: CASSLTGLYTGELFF. The chain joins TRBV19 to TRBJ2-2; 7 nucleotides agree with TRBD1. Germline V CDR1 and CDR2: LNHDA, SQIVND (reference sequence). V shed 5 bases and J 3 bases; nucleotides not matched to a gene: 6. This CDR3 has 15 amino acids.

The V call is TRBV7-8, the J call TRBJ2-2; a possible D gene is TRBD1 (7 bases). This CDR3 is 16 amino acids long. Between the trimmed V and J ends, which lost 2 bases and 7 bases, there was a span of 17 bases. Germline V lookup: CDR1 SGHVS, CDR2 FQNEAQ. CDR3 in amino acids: CASSLYDGGGLGELFF. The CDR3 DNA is TGTGCCAGCAGCTTATACGATGGAGGGGGCCTCGGGGAGCTGTTTTTT.

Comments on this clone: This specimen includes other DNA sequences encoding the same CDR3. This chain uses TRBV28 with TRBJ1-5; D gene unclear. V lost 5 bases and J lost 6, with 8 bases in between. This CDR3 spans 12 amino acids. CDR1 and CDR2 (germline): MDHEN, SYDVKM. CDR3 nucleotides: TGTGCCAGCAGTCTCCCGCCTCAGCCCCAGCATTTT. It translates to CASSLPPQPQHF.

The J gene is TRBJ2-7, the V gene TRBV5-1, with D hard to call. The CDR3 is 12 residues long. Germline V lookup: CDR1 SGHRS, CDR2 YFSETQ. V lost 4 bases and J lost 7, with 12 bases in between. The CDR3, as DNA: TGCGCCAGCAGCCTGTCGTGGCAGGAGCAGTACTTC. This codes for CASSLSWQEQYF.

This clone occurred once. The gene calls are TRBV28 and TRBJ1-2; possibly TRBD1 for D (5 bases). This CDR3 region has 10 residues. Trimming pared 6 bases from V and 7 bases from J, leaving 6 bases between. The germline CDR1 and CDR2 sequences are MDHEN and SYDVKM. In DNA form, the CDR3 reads TGTGCCAGCAGGAGGGGTGGCTACACCTTC. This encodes CASRRGGYTF.